This TCR beta chain was identified in a study of blood T cell repertoires in COVID-19. Sequencing was performed with immunoSEQ multiplex PCR; in TCRdb, only in-frame clones are kept and a portion is missing. The sample yields about 70,000 clones, about 88% seen once. The CDR3 consists of 14 residues. Trimming left V 6 bases short and J 3 bases short, with 12 bases between. Germline-derived CDR1 and CDR2 are WSHSY and SAAADI. This clonotype was obtained from a man aged 45-65 years with active COVID-19. What was sequenced was peripheral blood. This sequence joins TRBV10-2 and TRBJ1-3, with D unresolved. CDR3 sequence (DNA): TGCGCCAGCAGAACGGGTGAGGTTGGAAACACCATATATTTT. Its protein product is CASRTGEVGNTIYF.